A selection of T cell receptor beta chains follows, all from one sample in a study of blood T cell repertoires in COVID-19. Produced via immunoSEQ multiplex PCR; TCRdb's table is partial and in-frame only. The sample includes some 400,000 clones, more than 75% of them seen just once. Source material: peripheral blood. These receptors all stem from a woman aged 55 to 70 with COVID-19, enrolled during active disease. CDR3s include the opening cysteine and the closing phenylalanine or tryptophan. A D gene is named only where the DNA matches it firmly. Size tells how often a clone was seen (once, few, many) or the class of an expanded clone, and some rows leave it out.

.,TRBJ1-5,TRBV5-1,.,CASSLNAGGNQPQHF,TGCGCCAGCAGCTTGAACGCGGGTGGAAATCAGCCCCAGCATTTT
.,TRBJ2-3,TRBV9,.,CASSDPGELTDTQYF,TGTGCCAGCAGCGATCCAGGGGAACTCACAGATACGCAGTATTTT
few,TRBJ2-1,TRBV9,TRBD2,CASSVERGAAQQFF,TGTGCCAGCAGCGTAGAGCGGGGGGCTGCTCAGCAGTTCTTC
.,TRBJ1-2,TRBV6-5,TRBD1,CASSYSAGTELYGYTF,TGTGCCAGCAGTTACTCCGCCGGGACAGAGCTCTATGGCTACACCTTC
.,TRBJ2-1,TRBV6-5,TRBD1,CASSYFGTGGNEQFF,TGTGCCAGCAGTTACTTCGGGACAGGGGGCAACGAGCAGTTCTTC
.,TRBJ1-5,TRBV2,.,CASSPFQGGQPQHF,TGTGCCAGCAGCCCCTTCCAGGGAGGACAGCCCCAGCATTTT
few,TRBJ1-2,TRBV7-9,.,CASSPTGGNYGYTF,TGTGCCAGCAGCCCGACCGGGGGAAACTATGGCTACACCTTC
.,TRBJ2-1,TRBV5-1,TRBD1,CASSPEGTGDEQFF,TGCGCCAGCAGCCCGGAAGGGACAGGCGATGAGCAGTTCTTC
.,TRBJ2-3,TRBV14,TRBD2,CASSPPSGGSDTQYF,TGTGCCAGCAGCCCGCCAAGCGGGGGGTCAGATACGCAGTATTTT
once,TRBJ2-7,TRBV27,.,CASSFQGKVNEQYF,TGTGCCAGCAGTTTTCAGGGGAAAGTCAACGAGCAGTACTTC
.,TRBJ2-6,TRBV7-2,.,CASSLMAGAVSGANVLTF,TGTGCCAGCAGCTTAATGGCAGGGGCAGTCTCTGGGGCCAACGTCCTGACTTTC
.,TRBJ1-2,TRBV5-1,.,CASSPPGSVNYGYTF,TGCGCCAGCAGCCCCCCCGGGTCTGTTAACTATGGCTACACCTTC
.,TRBJ2-1,TRBV21-1,.,CASSKIGRKGYYNEQFF,TGTGCCAGCAGCAAAATCGGACGAAAGGGGTACTACAATGAGCAGTTCTTC
.,TRBJ1-6,TRBV3-1/TRBV3-2,.,CASSQDSGSRNSPLHF,TGTGCCAGCAGCCAAGATTCCGGGTCTCGAAATTCACCCCTCCACTTT
.,TRBJ1-1,TRBV7-2,.,CASSLSRVGNTEAFF,TGTGCCAGCAGCTTAAGTCGAGTTGGGAACACTGAAGCTTTCTTT
.,TRBJ2-6,TRBV6-5,.,CASRQGAGANVLTF,TGTGCCAGCAGGCAGGGTGCAGGGGCCAACGTCCTGACTTTC
.,TRBJ2-5,TRBV7-2,.,CASSLGLETQYF,TGTGCCAGCAGCTTAGGTCTGGAGACCCAGTACTTC
few,TRBJ1-1,TRBV12-3/TRBV12-4,TRBD1,CASNLTGATEAFF,TGTGCCAGCAACCTGACAGGGGCCACTGAAGCTTTCTTT
.,TRBJ2-3,TRBV7-8,.,CASSLSPRQGGRTQYF,TGTGCCAGCAGCTTATCGCCCCGACAGGGAGGAAGAACGCAGTATTTT
once,TRBJ1-1,TRBV18,TRBD1,CASSPEGAKNTEAFF,TGTGCCAGCTCACCAGAGGGGGCCAAGAACACTGAAGCTTTCTTT
.,TRBJ2-7,TRBV30,TRBD1,CAWRGQGSYEQYF,TGTGCCTGGAGGGGACAGGGGTCCTACGAGCAGTACTTC
.,TRBJ2-5,TRBV3-1/TRBV3-2,.,CASSQGTGDWSTQYF,TGTGCCAGCAGCCAAGGGACTGGGGATTGGAGTACCCAGTACTTC
.,TRBJ2-5,TRBV2,.,CASSEQGGRETQYF,TGTGCCAGCAGTGAACAGGGGGGCCGAGAGACCCAGTACTTC
.,TRBJ2-7,TRBV2,TRBD1,CASTLQGNGEQYF,TGTGCCAGCACACTACAGGGGAATGGCGAGCAGTACTTC
.,TRBJ1-1,TRBV12-3/TRBV12-4,.,CASSSIWGREAFF,TGTGCCAGCAGTTCCATATGGGGCCGTGAAGCTTTCTTT
.,TRBJ1-5,TRBV28,.,CASRSSNQPQHF,TGTGCCAGCCGAAGCTCGAATCAGCCCCAGCATTTT
once,TRBJ2-6,TRBV30,.,CAWSQRQGLSGANVLTF,TGTGCCTGGAGTCAGAGGCAGGGACTCTCTGGGGCCAACGTCCTGACTTTC
.,TRBJ1-1,TRBV7-2,.,CASSLDQGNTEAFF,TGTGCCAGCAGCTTAGACCAGGGGAACACTGAAGCTTTCTTT
.,TRBJ1-2,TRBV6-5,.,CASSYSRDYGYTF,TGTGCCAGCAGTTACTCCAGGGACTATGGCTACACCTTC
few,TRBJ1-6,TRBV5-1,TRBD1,CASGEPGGNSPLHF,TGCGCCAGCGGCGAACCAGGGGGAAATTCACCCCTCCACTTT
.,TRBJ2-1,TRBV5-4,TRBD2,CASSLLAGVTNEQFF,TGTGCCAGCAGCCTACTAGCGGGGGTTACCAATGAGCAGTTCTTC
.,TRBJ2-1,TRBV14,.,CASSHRAGSYNEQFF,TGTGCCAGCAGCCACAGAGCGGGCTCCTACAATGAGCAGTTCTTC
.,TRBJ1-4,TRBV10-3,.,CAIRDSRNEKLFF,TGTGCCATCAGAGACAGTAGGAATGAAAAACTGTTTTTT
.,TRBJ1-1,TRBV27,TRBD1,CASSPRQGAGNTEAFF,TGTGCCAGCAGTCCTAGACAGGGGGCAGGTAACACTGAAGCTTTCTTT
.,TRBJ1-1,TRBV3-1/TRBV3-2,.,CASSKGHLNTEAFF,TGTGCCAGCAGCAAGGGACATTTGAACACTGAAGCTTTCTTT
.,TRBJ1-1,TRBV9,.,CASSVDRGGSGAAFF,TGTGCCAGCAGCGTAGACCGGGGCGGGAGCGGGGCAGCTTTCTTT
.,TRBJ2-2,TRBV5-6,TRBD2,CASSLRRGASELFF,TGTGCCAGCAGCTTGAGGCGGGGGGCCTCTGAGCTGTTTTTT
.,TRBJ2-1,TRBV5-1,.,CASSLDQGAHNEQFF,TGCGCCAGCAGCTTGGATCAGGGTGCCCACAATGAGCAGTTCTTC
.,TRBJ1-2,TRBV28,.,CASSSGFSRYGYTF,TGTGCCAGCAGTTCCGGGTTTTCGAGGTATGGCTACACCTTC
.,TRBJ2-1,TRBV28,.,CATYSRGTKYNEQFF,TGTGCCACTTATTCAAGGGGGACAAAGTACAATGAGCAGTTCTTC
.,TRBJ1-1,TRBV21-1,.,CASSTGTRFEAFF,TGTGCCAGCAGCACCGGGACACGCTTTGAAGCTTTCTTT
.,TRBJ2-7,TRBV20-1,TRBD1,CSASRGGQGRIEQYF,TGCAGTGCTAGTCGGGGTGGACAGGGAAGGATCGAGCAGTACTTC
.,TRBJ1-2,TRBV18,TRBD1,CASSYTGGDGGYTF,TGTGCCAGCTCATATACAGGGGGTGACGGTGGCTACACCTTC
.,TRBJ1-4,TRBV5-5,.,CASSALPRAGEKLFF,TGTGCCAGCAGCGCGCTTCCCAGGGCCGGTGAAAAACTGTTTTTT
few,TRBJ2-1,TRBV9,TRBD1,CASSERDRGLNEQFF,TGTGCCAGCAGCGAACGGGACAGGGGGCTCAATGAGCAGTTCTTC
.,TRBJ2-1,TRBV7-3,.,CASSLITSNEQFF,TGTGCCAGCAGCTTAATAACCAGCAATGAGCAGTTCTTC
.,TRBJ1-2,TRBV28,.,CASLPKPSYGYTF,TGTGCCAGCCTACCCAAGCCGTCTTATGGCTACACCTTC
.,TRBJ2-7,TRBV5-1,TRBD1,CASSLSGGSYEQYF,TGCGCCAGCAGCTTGTCAGGGGGCTCCTACGAGCAGTACTTC
.,TRBJ2-7,TRBV7-6,.,CASSLAAQSSYEQYF,TGTGCCAGCAGCTTAGCCGCACAGAGCTCCTACGAGCAGTACTTC
.,TRBJ2-5,TRBV10-2,.,CASKDSGITLETQYF,TGCGCCAGCAAGGATAGCGGCATAACCCTCGAGACCCAGTACTTC
few,TRBJ1-2,TRBV27,.,CASSLSGGGYTF,TGTGCCAGCAGTTTATCAGGGGGTGGCTACACCTTC
.,TRBJ1-1,TRBV5-1,.,CASRTTQNTEAFF,TGCGCCAGCAGAACCACACAGAACACTGAAGCTTTCTTT
few,TRBJ1-2,TRBV6-2/TRBV6-3,TRBD1,CASSYWTGGYGYTF,TGTGCCAGCAGTTACTGGACAGGGGGCTATGGCTACACCTTC
.,TRBJ1-5,TRBV27,.,CASSALGIGVNQPQHF,TGTGCCAGCAGTGCTCTAGGTATAGGGGTCAATCAGCCCCAGCATTTT
few,TRBJ1-5,TRBV19,.,CASSKGRRLGNQPQHF,TGTGCCAGTAGCAAGGGCCGGAGGCTGGGCAATCAGCCCCAGCATTTT
.,TRBJ2-2,TRBV28,.,CASSLLTPGELFF,TGTGCCAGCAGTCTCCTAACCCCCGGGGAGCTGTTTTTT
.,TRBJ2-5,TRBV11-2,.,CASSAPMAGRETQYF,TGTGCCAGCAGCGCACCCATGGCGGGCAGAGAGACCCAGTACTTC
.,TRBJ1-2,TRBV6-5,TRBD1,CASSRRDRDYGYTF,TGTGCCAGCAGCCGCCGGGACAGGGATTATGGCTACACCTTC
.,TRBJ2-2,TRBV7-3,.,CASSPLSGELFF,TGTGCCAGCAGCCCTCTATCCGGGGAGCTGTTTTTT